The TCR beta chain under discussion was sequenced for a study of blood T cell repertoires in COVID-19. As for the study in general: T cells, B-cell-depleted T cells, or PBMCs supplied cDNA or gDNA.

Enrolment of Seattle patients took place during active infection, and they were followed longitudinally. Original analysis: Estimated nucleated cell counts came from reference gene primer amplification. Produced via immunoSEQ multiplex PCR; TCRdb's table is partial and in-frame only. That table furnishes V, J and clone size, whereas the DNA furnished D and trimming. The sample records just under 45,000 clones, 80% to 90% being singletons. Specimen: peripheral blood. The sequence came from a man aged 35-49 years with COVID-19, enrolled during active disease.

CDR3 DNA: TGTGCCAGCAGCCCAGAACGGCAGCCCCAGCATTTT. It specifies CASSPERQPQHF. V usage is TRBV6-2 or TRBV6-3 and J usage is TRBJ1-5; D unresolved. V was clipped by 6 bases and J by 7 bases, with 10 bases between them. This CDR3 has 12 residues. Germline lookup yields CDR1 MNHEY and CDR2 SVGEGT.